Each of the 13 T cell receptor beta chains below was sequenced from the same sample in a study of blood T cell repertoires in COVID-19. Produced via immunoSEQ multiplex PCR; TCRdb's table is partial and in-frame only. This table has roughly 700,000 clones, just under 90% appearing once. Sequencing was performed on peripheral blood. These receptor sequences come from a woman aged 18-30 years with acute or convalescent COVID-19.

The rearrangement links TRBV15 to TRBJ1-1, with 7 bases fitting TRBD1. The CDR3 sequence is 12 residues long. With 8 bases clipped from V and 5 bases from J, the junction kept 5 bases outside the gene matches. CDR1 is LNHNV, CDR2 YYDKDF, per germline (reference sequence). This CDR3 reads CATRTGGTEAFF. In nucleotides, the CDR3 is TGTGCCACCCGGACAGGCGGAACTGAAGCTTTCTTT.

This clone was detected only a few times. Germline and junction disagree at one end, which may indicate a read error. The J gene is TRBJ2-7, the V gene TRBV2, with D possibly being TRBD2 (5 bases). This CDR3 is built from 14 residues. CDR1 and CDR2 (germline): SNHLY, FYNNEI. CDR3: CASTERRPPGEQYF. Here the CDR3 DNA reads TGTGCCAGCACTGAAAGGAGGCCCCCGGGGGAGCAGTACTTC.

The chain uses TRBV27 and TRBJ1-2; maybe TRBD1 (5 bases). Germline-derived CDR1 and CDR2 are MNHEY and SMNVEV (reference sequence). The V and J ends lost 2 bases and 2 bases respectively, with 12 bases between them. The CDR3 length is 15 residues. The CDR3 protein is CASSLNGAQNYGYTF. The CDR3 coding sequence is TGTGCCAGCAGTTTAAATGGGGCGCAGAACTATGGCTACACCTTC.

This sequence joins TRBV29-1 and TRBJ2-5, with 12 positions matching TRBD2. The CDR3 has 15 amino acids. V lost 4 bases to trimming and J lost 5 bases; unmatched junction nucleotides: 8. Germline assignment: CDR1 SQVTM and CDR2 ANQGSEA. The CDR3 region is CSVAGRTSGVETQYF. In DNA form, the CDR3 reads TGCAGCGTTGCTGGAAGGACTAGCGGGGTCGAGACCCAGTACTTC. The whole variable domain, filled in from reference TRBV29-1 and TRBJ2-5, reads SAVISQKPSRDICQRGTSLTIQCQVDSQVTMMFWYRQQPGQSLTLIATANQGSEATYESGFVIDKFPISRPNLTFSTLTVSNMSPEDSSIYLCSVAGRTSGVETQYFGPGTRLLVL.

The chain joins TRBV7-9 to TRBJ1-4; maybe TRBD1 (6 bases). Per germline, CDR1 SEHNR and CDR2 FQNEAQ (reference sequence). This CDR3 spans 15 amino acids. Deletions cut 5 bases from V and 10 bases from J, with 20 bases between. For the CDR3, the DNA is TGTGCCAGCAGCCCAAGACACGGGGGGCAGGGAAAACTGTTTTTT. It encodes CASSPRHGGQGKLFF.

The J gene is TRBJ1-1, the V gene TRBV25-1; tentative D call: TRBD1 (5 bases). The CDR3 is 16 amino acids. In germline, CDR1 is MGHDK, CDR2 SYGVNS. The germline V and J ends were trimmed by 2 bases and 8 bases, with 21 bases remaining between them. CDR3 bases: TGTGCCAGCAGTGAAGGTCGGGTAACAGGTGCGGGGGAAGCTTTCTTT. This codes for CASSEGRVTGAGEAFF.

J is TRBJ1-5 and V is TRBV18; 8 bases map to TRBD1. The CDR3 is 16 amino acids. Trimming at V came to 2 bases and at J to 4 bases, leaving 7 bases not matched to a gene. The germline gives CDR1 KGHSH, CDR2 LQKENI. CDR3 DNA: TGTGCCAGCTCACCATCTGGCAGGGGGCGGAATCAGCCCCAGCATTTT. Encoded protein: CASSPSGRGRNQPQHF.

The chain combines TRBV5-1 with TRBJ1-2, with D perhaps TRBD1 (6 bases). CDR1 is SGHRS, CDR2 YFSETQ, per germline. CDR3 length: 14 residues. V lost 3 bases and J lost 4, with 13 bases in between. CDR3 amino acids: CASSSLQGVYGYTF. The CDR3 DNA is TGCGCCAGCAGCTCTTTACAGGGAGTCTATGGCTACACCTTC.

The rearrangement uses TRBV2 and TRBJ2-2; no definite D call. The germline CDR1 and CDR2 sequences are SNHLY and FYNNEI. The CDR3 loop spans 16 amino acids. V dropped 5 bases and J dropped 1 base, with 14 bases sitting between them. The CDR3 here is CASSNRRLENTGELFF. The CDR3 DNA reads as TGTGCCAGCAGTAATAGAAGACTGGAGAACACCGGGGAGCTGTTTTTT.

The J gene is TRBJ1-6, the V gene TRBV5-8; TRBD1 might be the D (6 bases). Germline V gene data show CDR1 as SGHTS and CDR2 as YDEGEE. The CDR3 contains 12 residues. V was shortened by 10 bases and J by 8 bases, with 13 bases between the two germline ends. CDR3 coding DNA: TGTGCCCGCCGGGACAAGCATTCACCCCTCCACTTT. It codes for CARRDKHSPLHF.

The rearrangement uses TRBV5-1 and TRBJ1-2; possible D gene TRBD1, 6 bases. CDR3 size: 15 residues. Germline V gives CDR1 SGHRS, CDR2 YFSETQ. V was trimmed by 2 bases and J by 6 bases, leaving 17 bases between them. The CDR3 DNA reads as TGCGCCAGCAGCTTCACCCTCCCAGGGGACGATGGCTACACCTTC. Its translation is CASSFTLPGDDGYTF.

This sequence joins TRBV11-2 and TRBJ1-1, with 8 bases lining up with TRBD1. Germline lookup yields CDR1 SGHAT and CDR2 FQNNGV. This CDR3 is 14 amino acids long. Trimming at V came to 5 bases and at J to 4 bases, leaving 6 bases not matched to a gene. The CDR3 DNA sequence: TGTGCCAGCAGCGTTACAGACAGGGGCACTGAAGCTTTCTTT. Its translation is CASSVTDRGTEAFF. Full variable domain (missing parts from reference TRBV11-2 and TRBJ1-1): EAGVAQSPRYKIIEKRQSVAFWCNPISGHATLYWYQQILGQGPKLLIQFQNNGVVDDSQLPKDRFSAERLKGVDSTLKIQPAKLEDSAVYLCASSVTDRGTEAFFGQGTRLTVV.

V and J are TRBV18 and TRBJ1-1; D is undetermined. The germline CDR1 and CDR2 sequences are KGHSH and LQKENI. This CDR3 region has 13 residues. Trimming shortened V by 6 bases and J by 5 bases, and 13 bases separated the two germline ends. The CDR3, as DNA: TGTGCCAGCTCCGAGTGGGAGTATACTGAAGCTTTCTTT. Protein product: CASSEWEYTEAFF.